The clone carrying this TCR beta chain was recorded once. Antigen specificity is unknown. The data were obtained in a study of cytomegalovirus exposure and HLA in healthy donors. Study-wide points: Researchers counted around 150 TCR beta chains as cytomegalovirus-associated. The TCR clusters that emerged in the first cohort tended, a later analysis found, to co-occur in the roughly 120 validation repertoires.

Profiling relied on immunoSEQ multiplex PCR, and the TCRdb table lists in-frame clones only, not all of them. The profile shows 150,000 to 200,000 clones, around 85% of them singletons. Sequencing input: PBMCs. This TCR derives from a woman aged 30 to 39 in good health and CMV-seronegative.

The CDR3 protein is CASSQLEGSPGYEQYF. The CDR3 region has the DNA TGTGCCAGCAGCCAATTGGAGGGATCCCCTGGCTACGAGCAGTACTTC. The chain links TRBV16 to TRBJ2-7; D might be TRBD2 (6 bases). The germline V and J ends were trimmed by 1 base and 3 bases, with 16 bases remaining between them. The germline V gene has CDR1 KGHSY and CDR2 FQNENV. This CDR3 spans 16 amino acids.